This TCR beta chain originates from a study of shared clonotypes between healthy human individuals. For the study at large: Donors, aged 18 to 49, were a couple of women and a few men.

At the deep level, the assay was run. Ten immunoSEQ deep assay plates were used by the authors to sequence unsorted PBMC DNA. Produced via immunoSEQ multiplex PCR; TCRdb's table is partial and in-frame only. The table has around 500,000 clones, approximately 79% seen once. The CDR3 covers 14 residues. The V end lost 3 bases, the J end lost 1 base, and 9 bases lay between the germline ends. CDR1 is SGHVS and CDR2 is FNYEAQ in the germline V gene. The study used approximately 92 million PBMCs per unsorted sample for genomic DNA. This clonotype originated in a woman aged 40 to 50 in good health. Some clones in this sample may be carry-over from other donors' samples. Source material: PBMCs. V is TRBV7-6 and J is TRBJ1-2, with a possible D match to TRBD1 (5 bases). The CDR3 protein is CASSFGGGNYGYTF. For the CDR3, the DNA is TGTGCCAGCAGCTTCGGCGGGGGTAACTATGGCTACACCTTC. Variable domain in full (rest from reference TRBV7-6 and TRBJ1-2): GAGVSQSPRYKVTKRGQDVALRCDPISGHVSLYWYRQALGQGPEFLTYFNYEAQQDKSGLPNDRFSAERPEGSISTLTIQRTEQRDSAMYRCASSFGGGNYGYTFGSGTRLTVV.